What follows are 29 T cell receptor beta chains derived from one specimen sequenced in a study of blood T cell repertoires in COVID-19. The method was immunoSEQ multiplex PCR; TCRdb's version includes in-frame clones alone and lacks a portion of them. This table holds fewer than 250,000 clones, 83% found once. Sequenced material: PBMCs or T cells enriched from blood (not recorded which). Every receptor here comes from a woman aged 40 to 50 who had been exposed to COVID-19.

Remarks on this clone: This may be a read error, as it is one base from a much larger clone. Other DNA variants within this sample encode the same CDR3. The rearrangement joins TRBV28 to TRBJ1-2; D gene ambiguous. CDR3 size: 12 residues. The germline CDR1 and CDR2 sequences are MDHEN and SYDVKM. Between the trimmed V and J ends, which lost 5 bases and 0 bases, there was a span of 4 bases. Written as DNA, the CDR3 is TGTGCCAGCAGTCCAGCTAACTATGGCTACACCTTC. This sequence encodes CASSPANYGYTF.

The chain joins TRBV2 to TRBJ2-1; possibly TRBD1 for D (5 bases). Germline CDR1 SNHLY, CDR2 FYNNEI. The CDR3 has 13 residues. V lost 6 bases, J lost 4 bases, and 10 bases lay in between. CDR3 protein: CASRVDSYNEQFF. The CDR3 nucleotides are TGTGCCAGCAGGGTTGACAGTTACAATGAGCAGTTCTTC.

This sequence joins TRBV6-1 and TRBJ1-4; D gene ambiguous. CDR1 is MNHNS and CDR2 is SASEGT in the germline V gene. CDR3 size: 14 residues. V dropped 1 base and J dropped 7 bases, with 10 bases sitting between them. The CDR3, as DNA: TGTGCCAGCAGTGAAGGAGGGAGAGGTGAAAAACTGTTTTTT. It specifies CASSEGGRGEKLFF.

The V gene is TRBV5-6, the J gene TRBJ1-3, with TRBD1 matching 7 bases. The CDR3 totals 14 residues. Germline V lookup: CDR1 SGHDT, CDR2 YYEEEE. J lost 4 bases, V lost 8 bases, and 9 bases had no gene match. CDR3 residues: CASRRGGSGNTIYF. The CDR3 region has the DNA TGTGCCAGTAGACGAGGGGGCTCGGGAAACACCATATATTTT. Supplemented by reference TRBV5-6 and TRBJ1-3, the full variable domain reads DAGVTQSPTHLIKTRGQQVTLRCSPKSGHDTVSWYQQALGQGPQFIFQYYEEEERQRGNFPDRFSGHQFPNYSSELNVNALLLGDSALYLCASRRGGSGNTIYFGEGSWLTVV.

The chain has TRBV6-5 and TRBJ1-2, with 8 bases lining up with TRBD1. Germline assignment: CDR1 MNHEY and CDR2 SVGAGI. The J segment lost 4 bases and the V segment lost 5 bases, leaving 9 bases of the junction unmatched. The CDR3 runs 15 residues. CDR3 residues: CASSLTGVESYGYTF. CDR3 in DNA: TGTGCCAGCAGTCTGACAGGGGTGGAAAGCTATGGCTACACCTTC.

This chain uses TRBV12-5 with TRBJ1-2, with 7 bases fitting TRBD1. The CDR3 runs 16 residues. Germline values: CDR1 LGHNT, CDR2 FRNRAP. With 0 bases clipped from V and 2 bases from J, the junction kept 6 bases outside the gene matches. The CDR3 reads CASGLVLGQLNYGYTF. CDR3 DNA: TGTGCTAGTGGTTTGGTACTGGGACAGTTGAACTATGGCTACACCTTC.

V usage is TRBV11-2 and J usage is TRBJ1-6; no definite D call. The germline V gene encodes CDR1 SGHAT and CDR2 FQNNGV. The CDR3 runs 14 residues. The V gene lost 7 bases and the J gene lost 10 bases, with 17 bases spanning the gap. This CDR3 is CASTWAGRGSPLHF. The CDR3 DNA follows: TGTGCCAGCACCTGGGCGGGCCGGGGATCACCCCTCCACTTT.

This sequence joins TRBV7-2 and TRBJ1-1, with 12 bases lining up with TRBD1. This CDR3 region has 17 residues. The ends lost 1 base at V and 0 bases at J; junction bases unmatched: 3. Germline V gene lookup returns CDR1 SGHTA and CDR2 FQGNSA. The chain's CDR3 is CASSLEGTGGMNTEAFF. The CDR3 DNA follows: TGTGCCAGCAGCTTAGAGGGGACAGGGGGCATGAACACTGAAGCTTTCTTT.

Here the CDR3 reads CAIVGQYSGTIYF. Written as DNA, the CDR3 is TGTGCCATAGTCGGACAGTATTCCGGCACCATATATTTT. This chain links TRBV2 with TRBJ1-3; a possible D gene is TRBD1 (6 bases). V dropped 10 bases and J dropped 9 bases, with 19 bases sitting between them. CDR1 is SNHLY and CDR2 is FYNNEI in the germline V gene. CDR3 length equals 13 residues. Combining the CDR3 with reference TRBV2 and TRBJ1-3 gives the whole variable domain EPEVTQTPSHQVTQMGQEVILRCVPISNHLYFYWYRQILGQKVEFLVSFYNNEISEKSEIFDDQFSVERPDGSNFTLKIRSTKLEDSAMYFCAIVGQYSGTIYFGEGSWLTVV.

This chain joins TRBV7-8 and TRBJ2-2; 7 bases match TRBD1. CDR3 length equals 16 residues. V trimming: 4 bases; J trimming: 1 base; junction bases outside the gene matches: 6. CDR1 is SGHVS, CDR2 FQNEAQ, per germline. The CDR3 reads CASSSGGMRNTGELFF. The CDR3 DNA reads TGTGCCAGCAGCTCAGGGGGTATGAGGAACACCGGGGAGCTGTTTTTT.

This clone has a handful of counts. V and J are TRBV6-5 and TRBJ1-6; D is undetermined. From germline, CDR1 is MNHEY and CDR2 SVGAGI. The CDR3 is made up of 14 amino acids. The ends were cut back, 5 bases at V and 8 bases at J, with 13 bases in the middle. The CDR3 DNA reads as TGTGCCAGCAGTCGCCTCGGAGAGGATTCACCCCTCCACTTT. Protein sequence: CASSRLGEDSPLHF.

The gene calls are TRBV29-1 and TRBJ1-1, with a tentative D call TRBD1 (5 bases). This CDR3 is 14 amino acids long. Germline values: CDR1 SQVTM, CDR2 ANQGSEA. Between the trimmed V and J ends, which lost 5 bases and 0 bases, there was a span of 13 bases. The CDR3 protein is CSVQGALLNTEAFF. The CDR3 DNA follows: TGCAGCGTTCAAGGGGCTCTTTTGAACACTGAAGCTTTCTTT.

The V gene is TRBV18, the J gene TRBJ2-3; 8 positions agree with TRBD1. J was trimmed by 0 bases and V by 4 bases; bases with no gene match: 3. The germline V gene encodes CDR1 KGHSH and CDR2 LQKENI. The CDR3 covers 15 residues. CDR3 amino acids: CASSRDRQSTDTQYF. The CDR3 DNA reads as TGTGCCAGCTCACGGGACAGGCAGAGCACAGATACGCAGTATTTT.

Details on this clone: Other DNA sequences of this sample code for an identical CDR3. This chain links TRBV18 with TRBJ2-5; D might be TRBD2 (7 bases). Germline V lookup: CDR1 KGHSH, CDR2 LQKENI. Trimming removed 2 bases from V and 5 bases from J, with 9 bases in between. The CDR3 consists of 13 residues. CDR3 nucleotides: TGTGCCAGCTCACCAGGGGGGGGCGAGACCCAGTACTTC. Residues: CASSPGGGETQYF.

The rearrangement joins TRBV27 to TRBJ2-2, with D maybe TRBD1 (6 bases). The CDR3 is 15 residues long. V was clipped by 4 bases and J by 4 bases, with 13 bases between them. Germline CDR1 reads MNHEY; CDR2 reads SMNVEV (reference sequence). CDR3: CASSWDTGATGELFF. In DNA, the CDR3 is TGTGCCAGCAGTTGGGACACCGGGGCCACCGGGGAGCTGTTTTTT.

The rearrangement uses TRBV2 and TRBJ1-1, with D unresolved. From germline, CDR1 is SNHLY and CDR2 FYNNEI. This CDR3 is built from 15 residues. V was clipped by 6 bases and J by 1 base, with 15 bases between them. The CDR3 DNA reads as TGTGCCAGCAGGAGAGCGACCCACAAGAACACTGAAGCTTTCTTT. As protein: CASRRATHKNTEAFF.

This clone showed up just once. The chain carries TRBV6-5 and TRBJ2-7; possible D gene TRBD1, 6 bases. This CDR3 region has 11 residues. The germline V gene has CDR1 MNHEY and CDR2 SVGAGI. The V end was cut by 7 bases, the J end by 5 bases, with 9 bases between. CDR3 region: CASKRTDEQYF. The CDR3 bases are TGTGCCAGCAAAAGGACAGACGAGCAGTACTTC.

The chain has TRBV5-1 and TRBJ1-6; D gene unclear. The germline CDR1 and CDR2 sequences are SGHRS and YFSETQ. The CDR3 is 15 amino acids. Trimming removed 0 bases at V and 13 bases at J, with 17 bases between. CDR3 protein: CASSLGGEPKVPLHF. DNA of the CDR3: TGCGCCAGCAGCTTGGGTGGAGAACCAAAAGTCCCCCTCCACTTT.

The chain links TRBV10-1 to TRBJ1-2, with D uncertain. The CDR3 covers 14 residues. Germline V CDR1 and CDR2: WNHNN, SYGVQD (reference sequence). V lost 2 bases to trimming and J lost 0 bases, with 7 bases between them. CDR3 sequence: CASSEQAPNYGYTF. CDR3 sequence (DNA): TGCGCCAGCAGTGAGCAGGCCCCTAACTATGGCTACACCTTC.

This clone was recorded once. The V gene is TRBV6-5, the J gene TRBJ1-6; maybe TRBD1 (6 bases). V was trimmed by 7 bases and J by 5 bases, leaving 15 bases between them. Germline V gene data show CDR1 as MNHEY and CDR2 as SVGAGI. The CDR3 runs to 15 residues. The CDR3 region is CASTSGVGHNSPLHF. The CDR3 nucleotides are TGTGCCAGCACCTCAGGGGTAGGACATAATTCACCCCTCCACTTT.

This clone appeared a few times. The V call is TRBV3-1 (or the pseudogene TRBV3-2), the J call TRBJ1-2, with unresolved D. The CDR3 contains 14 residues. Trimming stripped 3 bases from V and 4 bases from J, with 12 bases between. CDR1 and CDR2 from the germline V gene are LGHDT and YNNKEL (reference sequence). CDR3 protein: CASSQNSGFYGYTF. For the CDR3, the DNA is TGTGCCAGCAGCCAGAATTCAGGTTTCTATGGCTACACCTTC.

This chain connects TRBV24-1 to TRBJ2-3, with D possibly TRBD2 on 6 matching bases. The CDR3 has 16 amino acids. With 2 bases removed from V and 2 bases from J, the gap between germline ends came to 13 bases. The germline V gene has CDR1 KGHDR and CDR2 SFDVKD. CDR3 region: CATSDSPGGVTDTQYF. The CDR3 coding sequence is TGTGCCACCAGTGATTCCCCGGGCGGGGTCACAGATACGCAGTATTTT.

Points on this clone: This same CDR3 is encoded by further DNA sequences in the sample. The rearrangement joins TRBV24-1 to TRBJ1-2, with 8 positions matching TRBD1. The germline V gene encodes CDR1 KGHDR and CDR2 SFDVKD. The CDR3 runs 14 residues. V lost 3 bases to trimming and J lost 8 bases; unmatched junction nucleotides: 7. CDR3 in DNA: TGTGCCACCAGTGATACCGGGACAGGAGGCGGCTACACCTTC. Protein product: CATSDTGTGGGYTF.

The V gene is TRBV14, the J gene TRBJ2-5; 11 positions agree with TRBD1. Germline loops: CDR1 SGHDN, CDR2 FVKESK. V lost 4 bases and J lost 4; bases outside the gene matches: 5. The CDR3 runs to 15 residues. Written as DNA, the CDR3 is TGTGCCAGCAGCCCTAGGACAGGGGGCGGAGAGACCCAGTACTTC. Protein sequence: CASSPRTGGGETQYF.

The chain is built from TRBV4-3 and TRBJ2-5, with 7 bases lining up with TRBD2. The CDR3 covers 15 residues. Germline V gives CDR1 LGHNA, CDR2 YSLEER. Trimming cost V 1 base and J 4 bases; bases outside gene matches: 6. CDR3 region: CASSQALAAVETQYF. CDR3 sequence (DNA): TGCGCCAGCAGCCAAGCGCTAGCGGCAGTAGAGACCCAGTACTTC.

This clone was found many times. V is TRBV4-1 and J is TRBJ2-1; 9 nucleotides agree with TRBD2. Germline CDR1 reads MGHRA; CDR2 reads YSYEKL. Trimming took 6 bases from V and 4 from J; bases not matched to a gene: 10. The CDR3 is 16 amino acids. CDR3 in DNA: TGCGCCAGCAGTCGACATGCTAGCGGGGCTTACAATGAGCAGTTCTTC. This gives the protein CASSRHASGAYNEQFF.

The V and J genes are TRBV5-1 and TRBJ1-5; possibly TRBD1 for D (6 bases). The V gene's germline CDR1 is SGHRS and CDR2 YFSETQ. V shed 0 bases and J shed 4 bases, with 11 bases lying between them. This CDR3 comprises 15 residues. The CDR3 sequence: CASSLEGHRNQPQHF. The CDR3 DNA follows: TGCGCCAGCAGCTTGGAGGGACACAGAAATCAGCCCCAGCATTTT.

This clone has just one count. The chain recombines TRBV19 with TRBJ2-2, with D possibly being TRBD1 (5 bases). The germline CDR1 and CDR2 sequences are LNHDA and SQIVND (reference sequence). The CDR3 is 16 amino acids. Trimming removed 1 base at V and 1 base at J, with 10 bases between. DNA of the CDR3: TGTGCCAGTAGTATAGTAGGGGTGGGGAACACCGGGGAGCTGTTTTTT. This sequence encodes CASSIVGVGNTGELFF.

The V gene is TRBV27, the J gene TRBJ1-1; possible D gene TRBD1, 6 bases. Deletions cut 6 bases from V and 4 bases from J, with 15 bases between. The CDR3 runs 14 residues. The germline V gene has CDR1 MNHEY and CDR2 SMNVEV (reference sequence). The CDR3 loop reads CASRSLTGITEAFF. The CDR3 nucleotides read TGTGCCAGCAGGAGTTTAACAGGGATCACTGAAGCTTTCTTT.